This paragraph reports one T cell receptor beta chain. The sample originates from a study of T cell changes during pregnancy in multiple sclerosis. Here immunoSEQ multiplex PCR was the method, and the copy in TCRdb shows in-frame clones only, minus some. The repertoire holds more than 45,000 clones, with approximately 95% as singletons. Germline V gene lookup returns CDR1 MNHNY and CDR2 SVGAGI (reference sequence). CDR3 length equals 14 residues. Trimming shortened V by 0 bases and J by 2 bases, and 8 bases separated the two germline ends. The rearrangement links TRBV6-6 to TRBJ2-7, with a tentative D call TRBD2 (5 bases). The sample here was CD4+ T cells from peripheral blood mononuclear cells, taken in the first trimester of pregnancy. The receptor comes from a female donor with multiple sclerosis, enrolled in a pregnancy study. CDR3 nucleotides: TGTGCCAGCAGTTACTCAGCGGCAGCCTACGAGCAGTACTTC. Amino acids: CASSYSAAAYEQYF.